Listed below are T cell receptor beta chains from one sample, sequenced in a study of identical twins. MiXCR, applied by TCRdb to the 5' RACE reads, yields one record per CDR3 protein. This sample has a few hundred thousand distinct CDR3 sequences, with about 13% found just once. These data were likewise used in another study, on yellow fever vaccine responses in identical twins.

Sequencing was carried out using CD4+ T cells sorted from blood. The receptors were gathered from a young woman in good health. The CDR3 runs from the conserved cysteine through the conserved F or W. D genes are given only for firm matches. Clone size appears in some rows only: once, few, many, or a class for an expanded clone.

TRBV2	-	TRBJ2-7	few	TGTGCCAGGGGTCTATCCACCTACGAGCAGTACTTC	CARGLSTYEQYF
TRBV7-9	-	TRBJ2-7	-	TGTGCCAGCAGCCAATCCCGGGACAACGAGCAGTACTTC	CASSQSRDNEQYF
TRBV7-6	TRBD2	TRBJ2-7	-	TGTGCCAGCGGAGGTATAGCGGGAGAAGTATACGAGCAGTACTTC	CASGGIAGEVYEQYF
TRBV2	TRBD1	TRBJ1-1	few	TGTGCCAGCAGTAAGGACAGGGGGATCACTGAAGCTTTCTTT	CASSKDRGITEAFF
TRBV10-3	-	TRBJ2-7	-	TGTGCCATCAGCAGTTTCCGGGAGACCAGCCACGAGCAGTACTTC	CAISSFRETSHEQYF
TRBV7-9	-	TRBJ1-5	many	TGTGCCAGCACCCTAGGAGGTTCAGGGGACCAGCCCCAGCATTTT	CASTLGGSGDQPQHF
TRBV15	-	TRBJ2-1	few	TGTGCCACCAGCAGAGATCGGGTGAGGCCGCCCAACAATGAGCAGTTCTTC	CATSRDRVRPPNNEQFF
TRBV7-9	TRBD1	TRBJ2-2	-	TGTGCCAGCAGCTCAGGACAGGGGGATTGGGAGCTGTTTTTT	CASSSGQGDWELFF
TRBV11-2	-	TRBJ2-5	-	TGTGCCAGCAGCTCCGTAATGGGGTCAGGGAGGCTCGCGGGTCAAGAGACCCAGTACTTC	CASSSVMGSGRLAGQETQYF
TRBV12-3/TRBV12-4	-	TRBJ1-1	-	TGTGCCAGCAGTCGACAGCGGGTTGAAGCTTTCTTT	CASSRQRVEAFF
TRBV6-5	TRBD2	TRBJ2-5	-	TGTGCCAGCAGTTACGCCTTGCCTAGCGGGGTCCAAGAGACCCAGTACTTC	CASSYALPSGVQETQYF
TRBV19	TRBD2	TRBJ2-3	-	TGTGCCAGTAGTACACAAGGGACTAGCGGGAGAAATACGCAGTATTTT	CASSTQGTSGRNTQYF
TRBV6-5	-	TRBJ1-5	-	TGTGCCAGCAGTTACCCGGGGCCCCAGCCCCAGCATTTT	CASSYPGPQPQHF
TRBV5-1	-	TRBJ2-3	-	TGCGCCAGCAGCTTTACTGTGCCAACAAATAGTTACGGCGATACGCAGTATTTT	CASSFTVPTNSYGDTQYF
TRBV20-1	TRBD2	TRBJ2-3	-	TGCAGTGCTAGTCTAGCGGGGGGTAGCACAGATACGCAGTATTTT	CSASLAGGSTDTQYF
TRBV25-1	-	TRBJ2-3	many	TGTGCCAGCAGTGAATGGTTGAGGGGAAATGATACGCAGTATTTT	CASSEWLRGNDTQYF
TRBV4-2	TRBD1	TRBJ2-7	many	TGTGCCAGCAGCCAATTTCAGACAGGGGGCGAGCAGTACTTC	CASSQFQTGGEQYF
TRBV11-2	TRBD2	TRBJ2-5	-	TGTGCCAGCAGCCTGCTAAATCTGGCGGGAGGTTCGGGAGAGACCCAGTACTTC	CASSLLNLAGGSGETQYF
TRBV4-3	TRBD1	TRBJ1-2	-	TGCGCCAGCAGCCCGAGACAGGGAACAAACCTCTATGGCTACACCTTC	CASSPRQGTNLYGYTF
TRBV4-3	TRBD1	TRBJ1-5	many	TGCGCCAGCAGCCAACAGACAGGGCAAGGTCAGCCCCAGCATTTT	CASSQQTGQGQPQHF
TRBV20-1	TRBD2	TRBJ2-7	few	TGCAGTGCTAGGGACCCGGGAGGGCCTGGCAACGAGCAGTACTTC	CSARDPGGPGNEQYF
TRBV7-2	TRBD2	TRBJ2-2	few	TGTGCCAGCAGCTTATTAACTAGCGGGAGTCCCACCGGGGAGCTGTTTTTT	CASSLLTSGSPTGELFF
TRBV20-1	TRBD2	TRBJ2-3	few	TGCAGTGCTAGACAAAGACTCATAGCGGGGGGTGTGGATACGCAGTATTTT	CSARQRLIAGGVDTQYF
TRBV7-9	-	TRBJ2-5	few	TGTGCCAGCAGCGGAAGAGGGGGGTGGAAGGAGACCCAGTACTTC	CASSGRGGWKETQYF
TRBV5-1	TRBD1	TRBJ2-2	-	TGCGCCAGCAGTACTACAGGGGACAACACCGGGGAGCTGTTTTTT	CASSTTGDNTGELFF
TRBV6-5	TRBD1	TRBJ1-6	many	TGTGCCAGCAGTTATCATGCGGGGACAGCCCATTCACCCCTCCACTTT	CASSYHAGTAHSPLHF
TRBV20-1	TRBD2	TRBJ2-2	few	TGCAGTGCTAGAGACCCACTAGCGGGGGGGCCCGGGGAGCTGTTTTTT	CSARDPLAGGPGELFF
TRBV3-1	TRBD2	TRBJ2-3	-	TGTGCCAGCAGCCACTCCCTTAGCGGGGGCCTTTGGGATACGCAGTATTTT	CASSHSLSGGLWDTQYF
TRBV6-4	-	TRBJ2-1	few	TGTGCCAGCAGTGAGACGGGCTACAATGAGCAGTTCTTC	CASSETGYNEQFF
TRBV2	TRBD2	TRBJ2-1	few	TGTGCCAGCAGGAGCGGGGGGGATGAGCAGTTCTTC	CASRSGGDEQFF
TRBV12-3/TRBV12-4	-	TRBJ2-3	many	TGTGCCAGCAGTTCAGGGAATACAGATACGCAGTATTTT	CASSSGNTDTQYF
TRBV9	TRBD1	TRBJ2-5	few	TGTGCCAGCAGCGCCGACAGGGGGCTATGGGGAGAGACCCAGTACTTC	CASSADRGLWGETQYF
TRBV7-2	-	TRBJ2-7	few	TGTGCCAGCAGCTTAGAGATAGCGGATACCTACGAGCAGTACTTC	CASSLEIADTYEQYF
TRBV7-9	-	TRBJ2-2	few	TGTGCCAGCAGCTTAAATACGGGAGTCTCCGGGGAGCTGTTTTTT	CASSLNTGVSGELFF
TRBV7-9	TRBD1	TRBJ2-7	-	TGTGCCAGCAGCTCCCGGACAGGGAATAGTGCCTACGAGCAGTACTTC	CASSSRTGNSAYEQYF
TRBV2	TRBD1	TRBJ1-5	few	TGTGCCAGCAGTGAAAGGGGGACAGGGGTTCAGCCCCAGCATTTT	CASSERGTGVQPQHF
TRBV18	-	TRBJ2-1	few	TGTGCCAGCTCACCAAAGAGCGATGAGCAGTTCTTC	CASSPKSDEQFF
TRBV20-1	-	TRBJ1-1	-	TGCAGTGCTATCCCGGGATTGAACACTGAAGCTTTCTTT	CSAIPGLNTEAFF
TRBV20-1	-	TRBJ2-7	few	TGCAGTGCTAGAACGGGAACGGGGGGCCTCCGAGAGCAGTACTTC	CSARTGTGGLREQYF
TRBV5-6	-	TRBJ1-1	few	TGTGCCAGCAGCTTGCCGGGGGGTACTGAAGCTTTCTTT	CASSLPGGTEAFF
TRBV20-1	TRBD2	TRBJ2-5	many	TGCAGTGCTGAACCGGGACTAGCGGGGGGACAAGAGACCCAGTACTTC	CSAEPGLAGGQETQYF
TRBV28	TRBD1	TRBJ2-7	-	TGTGCCAGCAGTTTGTATCCTCCCGGGACAGGGCGCTACGAGCAGTACTTC	CASSLYPPGTGRYEQYF
TRBV27	TRBD1	TRBJ2-5	few	TGTGCCAGCAGTTTAGGGACAGGGATCAAGACCCAGTACTTC	CASSLGTGIKTQYF
TRBV12-3/TRBV12-4	TRBD2	TRBJ2-2	-	TGTGCCAGCTGTTTCGCACTAGCGGGAGGGCCGAGGACCGGGGAGCTGTTTTTT	CASCFALAGGPRTGELFF
TRBV5-1	-	TRBJ2-3	-	TGCGCCAGCAGCGCCACAGGAATTCCCACCACAGATACGCAGTATTTT	CASSATGIPTTDTQYF
TRBV12-3/TRBV12-4	-	TRBJ2-7	few	TGTGCCAGCAGTTCTCAGGGGCGGCCCCCCTACGAGCAGTACTTC	CASSSQGRPPYEQYF
TRBV29-1	TRBD1	TRBJ1-2	-	TGCAGCGTTGAGGGGACAGGAGCTAACTATGGCTACACCTTC	CSVEGTGANYGYTF
TRBV7-9	-	TRBJ2-3	few	TGTGCCAGCAGCCCGAGACAGGCCTTAGATACGCAGTATTTT	CASSPRQALDTQYF
TRBV9	-	TRBJ1-6	-	TGTGCCAGCAGCGACGAGACAGGAAGCTCACCCCTCCACTTT	CASSDETGSSPLHF
TRBV18	-	TRBJ2-7	few	TGTGCCAGCTCACCACTTCAGGGCTACGAGCAGTACTTC	CASSPLQGYEQYF
TRBV5-4	TRBD2	TRBJ2-3	-	TGTGCCAGCAGCTTTCCACTAGCGGGAGAAACAGATACGCAGTATTTT	CASSFPLAGETDTQYF
TRBV14	-	TRBJ2-2	-	TGTGCCAGCAGCCAGAATCAGGGGATGAGCACCGGGGAGCTGTTTTTT	CASSQNQGMSTGELFF
TRBV3-1	-	TRBJ2-3	many	TGTGCCAGCAGCCAAGTCGGAGATACGCAGTATTTT	CASSQVGDTQYF